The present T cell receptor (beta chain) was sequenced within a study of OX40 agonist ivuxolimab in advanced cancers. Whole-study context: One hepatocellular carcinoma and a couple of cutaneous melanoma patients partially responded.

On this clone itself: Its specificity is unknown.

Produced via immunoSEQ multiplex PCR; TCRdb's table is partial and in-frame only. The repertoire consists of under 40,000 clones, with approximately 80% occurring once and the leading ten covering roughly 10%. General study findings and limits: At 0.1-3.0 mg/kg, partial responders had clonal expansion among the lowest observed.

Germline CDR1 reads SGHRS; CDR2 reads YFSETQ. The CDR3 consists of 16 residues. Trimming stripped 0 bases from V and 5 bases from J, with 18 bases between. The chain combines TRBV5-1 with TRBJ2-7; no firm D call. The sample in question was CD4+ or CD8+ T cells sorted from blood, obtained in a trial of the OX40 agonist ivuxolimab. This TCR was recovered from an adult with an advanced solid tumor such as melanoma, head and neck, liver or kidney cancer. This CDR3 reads CASSLGTMTVRHEQYF. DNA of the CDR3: TGCGCCAGCAGCTTGGGGACCATGACGGTCCGCCACGAGCAGTACTTC.